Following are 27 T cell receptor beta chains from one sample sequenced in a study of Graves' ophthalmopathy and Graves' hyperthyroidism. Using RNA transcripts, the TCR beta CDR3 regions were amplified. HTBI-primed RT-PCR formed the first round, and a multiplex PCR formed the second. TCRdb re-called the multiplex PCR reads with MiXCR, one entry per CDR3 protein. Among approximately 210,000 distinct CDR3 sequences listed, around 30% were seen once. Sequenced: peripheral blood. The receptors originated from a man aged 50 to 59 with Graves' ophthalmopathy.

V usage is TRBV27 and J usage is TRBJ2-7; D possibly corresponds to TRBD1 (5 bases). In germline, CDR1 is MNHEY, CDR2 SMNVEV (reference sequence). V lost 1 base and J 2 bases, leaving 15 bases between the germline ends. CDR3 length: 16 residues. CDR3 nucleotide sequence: TGTGCCAGCAGTTTATGGGGTGGGGCCAGTCCCTACGAGCAGTACTTC. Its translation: CASSLWGGASPYEQYF.

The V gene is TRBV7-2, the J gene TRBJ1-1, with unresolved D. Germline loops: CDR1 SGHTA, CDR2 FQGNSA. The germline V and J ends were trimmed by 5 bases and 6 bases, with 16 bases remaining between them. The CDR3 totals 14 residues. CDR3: CASSRYDGAAEAFF. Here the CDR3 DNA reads TGTGCCAGCAGCCGCTATGATGGTGCGGCTGAAGCTTTCTTT.

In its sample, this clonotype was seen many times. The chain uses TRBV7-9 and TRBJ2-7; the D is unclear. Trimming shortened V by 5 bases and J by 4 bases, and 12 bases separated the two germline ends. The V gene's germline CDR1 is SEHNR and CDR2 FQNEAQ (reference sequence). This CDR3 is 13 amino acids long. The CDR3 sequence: CASSPGRGYEQYF. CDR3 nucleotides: TGTGCCAGCAGCCCCGGAAGAGGATACGAGCAGTACTTC.

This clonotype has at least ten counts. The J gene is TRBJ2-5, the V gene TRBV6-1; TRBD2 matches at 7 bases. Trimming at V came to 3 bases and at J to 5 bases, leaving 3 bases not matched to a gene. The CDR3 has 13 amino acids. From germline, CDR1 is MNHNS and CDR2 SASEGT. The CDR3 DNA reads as TGTGCCAGCAGTGACACTAGCGTGGAGACCCAGTACTTC. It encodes CASSDTSVETQYF.

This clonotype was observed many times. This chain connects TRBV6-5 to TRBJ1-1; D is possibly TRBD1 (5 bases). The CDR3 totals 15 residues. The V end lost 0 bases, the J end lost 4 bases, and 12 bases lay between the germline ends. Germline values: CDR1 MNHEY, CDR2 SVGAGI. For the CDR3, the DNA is TGTGCCAGCAGTTACTCCGGCAGGGCGGGCACTGAAGCTTTCTTT. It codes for CASSYSGRAGTEAFF.

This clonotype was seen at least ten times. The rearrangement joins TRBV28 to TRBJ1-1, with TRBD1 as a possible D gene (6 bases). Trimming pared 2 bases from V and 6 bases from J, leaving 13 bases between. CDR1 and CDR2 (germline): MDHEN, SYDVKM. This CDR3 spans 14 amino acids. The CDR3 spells CASSLRQGYAEAFF. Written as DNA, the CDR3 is TGTGCCAGCAGTTTACGTCAGGGGTATGCTGAAGCTTTCTTT. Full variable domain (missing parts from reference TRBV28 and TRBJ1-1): DVKVTQSSRYLVKRTGEKVFLECVQDMDHENMFWYRQDPGLGLRLIYFSYDVKMKEKGDIPEGYSVSREKKERFSLILESASTNQTSMYLCASSLRQGYAEAFFGQGTRLTVV.

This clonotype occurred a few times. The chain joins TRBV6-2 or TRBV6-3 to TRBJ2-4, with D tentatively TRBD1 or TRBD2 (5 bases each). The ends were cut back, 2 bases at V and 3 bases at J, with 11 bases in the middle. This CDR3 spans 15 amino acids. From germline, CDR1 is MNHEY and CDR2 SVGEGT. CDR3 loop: CASSYGWDGKNIQYF. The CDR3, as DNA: TGTGCCAGCAGTTACGGATGGGACGGCAAAAACATTCAGTACTTC.

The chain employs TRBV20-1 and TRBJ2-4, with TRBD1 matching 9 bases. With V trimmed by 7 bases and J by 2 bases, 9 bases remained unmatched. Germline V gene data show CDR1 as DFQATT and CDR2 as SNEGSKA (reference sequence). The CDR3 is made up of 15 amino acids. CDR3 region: CSVQDRGVPKNIQYF. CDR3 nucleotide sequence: TGCAGTGTTCAGGACAGGGGAGTTCCCAAAAACATTCAGTACTTC.

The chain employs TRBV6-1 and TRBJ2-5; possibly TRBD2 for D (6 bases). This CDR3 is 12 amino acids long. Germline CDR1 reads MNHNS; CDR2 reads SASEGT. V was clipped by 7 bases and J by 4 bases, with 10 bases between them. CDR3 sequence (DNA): TGTGCCAGCATGGAGGGTACAGAGACCCAGTACTTC. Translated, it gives CASMEGTETQYF.

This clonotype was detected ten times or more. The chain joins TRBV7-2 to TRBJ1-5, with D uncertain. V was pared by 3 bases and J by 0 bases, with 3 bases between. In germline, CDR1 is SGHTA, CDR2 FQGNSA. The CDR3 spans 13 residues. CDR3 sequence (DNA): TGTGCCAGCAGCTTCAGTAGCAATCAGCCCCAGCATTTT. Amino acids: CASSFSSNQPQHF.

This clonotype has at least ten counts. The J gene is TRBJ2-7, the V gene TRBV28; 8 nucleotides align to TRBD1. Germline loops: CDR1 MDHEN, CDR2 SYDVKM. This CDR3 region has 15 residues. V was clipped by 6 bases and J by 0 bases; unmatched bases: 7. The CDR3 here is CASSRTGGSSYEQYF. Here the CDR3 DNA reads TGTGCCAGCAGCCGAACAGGGGGGAGCTCCTACGAGCAGTACTTC.

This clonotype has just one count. This CDR3 reads CASSFILEGHFSNQPQHF. In DNA, the CDR3 is TGTGCCAGCAGTTTTATCCTTGAGGGACACTTTAGCAATCAGCCCCAGCATTTT. J is TRBJ1-5 and V is TRBV12-3 or TRBV12-4, with D possibly being TRBD1 (6 bases). Trimming left V 3 bases short and J 0 bases short, with 18 bases between. CDR3 length: 18 amino acids.

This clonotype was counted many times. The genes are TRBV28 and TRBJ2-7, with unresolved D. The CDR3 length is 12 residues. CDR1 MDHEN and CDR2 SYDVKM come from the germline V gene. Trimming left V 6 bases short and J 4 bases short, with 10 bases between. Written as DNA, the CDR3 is TGTGCCAGCAGCAAGATTGGGTACGAGCAGTACTTC. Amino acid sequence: CASSKIGYEQYF.

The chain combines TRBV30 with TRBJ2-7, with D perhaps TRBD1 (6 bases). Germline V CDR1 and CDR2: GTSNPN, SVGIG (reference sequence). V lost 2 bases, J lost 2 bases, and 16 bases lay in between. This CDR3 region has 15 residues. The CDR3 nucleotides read TGTGCCTGGAGTACTCAGACAGGACGGACCTACGAGCAGTACTTC. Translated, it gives CAWSTQTGRTYEQYF.

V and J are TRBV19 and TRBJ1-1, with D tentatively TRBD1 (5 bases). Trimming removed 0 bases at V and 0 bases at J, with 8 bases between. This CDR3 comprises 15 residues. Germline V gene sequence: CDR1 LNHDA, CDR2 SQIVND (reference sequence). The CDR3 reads CASSIEGTVNTEAFF. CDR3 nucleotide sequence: TGTGCCAGTAGTATAGAAGGGACGGTGAACACTGAAGCTTTCTTT.

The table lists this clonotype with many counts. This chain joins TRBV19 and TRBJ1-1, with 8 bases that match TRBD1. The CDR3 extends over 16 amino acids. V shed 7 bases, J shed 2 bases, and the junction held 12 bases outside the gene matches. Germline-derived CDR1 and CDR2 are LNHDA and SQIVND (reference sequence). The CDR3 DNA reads TGTGCCAGTACCCCCTCGGGCAGGGGGCGAAACACTGAAGCTTTCTTT. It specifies CASTPSGRGRNTEAFF.

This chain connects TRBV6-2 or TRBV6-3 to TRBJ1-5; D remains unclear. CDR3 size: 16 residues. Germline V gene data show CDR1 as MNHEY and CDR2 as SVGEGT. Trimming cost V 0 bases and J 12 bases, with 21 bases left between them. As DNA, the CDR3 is TGTGCCAGCAGTTACTCGAAGGGAGAAATAAAAAGTAGCCAGCATTTT. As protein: CASSYSKGEIKSSQHF.

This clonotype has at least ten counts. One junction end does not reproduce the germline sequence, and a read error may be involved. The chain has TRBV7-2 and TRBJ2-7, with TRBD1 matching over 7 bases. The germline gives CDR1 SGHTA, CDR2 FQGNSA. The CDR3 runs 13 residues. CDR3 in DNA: TGTGCCAGCACCGACAGGGCCTCCAACGAGCAGTACTTC. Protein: CASTDRASNEQYF. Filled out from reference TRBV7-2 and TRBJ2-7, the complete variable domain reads GAGVSQSPSNKVTEKGKDVELRCDPISGHTALYWYRQSLGQGLEFLIYFQGNSAPDKSGLPSDRFSAERTGGSVSTLTIQRTQQEDSAVYLCASTDRASNEQYFGPGTRLTVT.

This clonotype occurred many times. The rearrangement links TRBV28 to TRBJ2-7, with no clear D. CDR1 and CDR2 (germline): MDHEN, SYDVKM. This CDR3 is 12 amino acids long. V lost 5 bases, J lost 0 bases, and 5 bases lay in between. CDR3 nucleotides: TGTGCCAGCAGTCTCAGCTCCTACGAGCAGTACTTC. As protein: CASSLSSYEQYF.

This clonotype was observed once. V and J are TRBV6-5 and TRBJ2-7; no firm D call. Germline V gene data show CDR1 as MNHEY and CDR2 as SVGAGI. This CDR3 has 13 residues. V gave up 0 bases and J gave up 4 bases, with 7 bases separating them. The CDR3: CASSYSSTYEQYF. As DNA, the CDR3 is TGTGCCAGCAGTTACTCTAGCACTTACGAGCAGTACTTC.

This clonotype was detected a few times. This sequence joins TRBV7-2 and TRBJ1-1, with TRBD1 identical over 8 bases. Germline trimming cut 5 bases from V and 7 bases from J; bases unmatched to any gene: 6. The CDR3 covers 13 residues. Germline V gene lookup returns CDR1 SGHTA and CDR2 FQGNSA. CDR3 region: CASSRRGQNEAFF. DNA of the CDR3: TGTGCCAGCAGCCGCAGGGGGCAAAATGAAGCTTTCTTT.

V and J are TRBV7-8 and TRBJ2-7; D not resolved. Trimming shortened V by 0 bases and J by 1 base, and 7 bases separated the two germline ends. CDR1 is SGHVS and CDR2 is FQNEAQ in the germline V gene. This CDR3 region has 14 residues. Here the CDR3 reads CASSLAVTSYEQYF. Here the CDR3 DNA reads TGTGCCAGCAGCTTAGCGGTCACGTCCTACGAGCAGTACTTC.

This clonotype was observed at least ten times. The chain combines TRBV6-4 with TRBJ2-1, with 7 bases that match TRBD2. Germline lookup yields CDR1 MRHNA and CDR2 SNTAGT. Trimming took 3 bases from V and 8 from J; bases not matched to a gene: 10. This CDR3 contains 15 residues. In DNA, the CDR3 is TGTGCCAGCAGTGAAAGGGCGGGAGCCTCCCATGAGCAGTTCTTC. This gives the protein CASSERAGASHEQFF.

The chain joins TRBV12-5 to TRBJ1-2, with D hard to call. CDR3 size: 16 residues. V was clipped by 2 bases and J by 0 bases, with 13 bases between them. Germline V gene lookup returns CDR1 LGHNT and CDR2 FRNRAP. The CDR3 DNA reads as TGTGCTAGTGGTTTGTGGCAGGAATCCACTAACTATGGCTACACCTTC. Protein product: CASGLWQESTNYGYTF.

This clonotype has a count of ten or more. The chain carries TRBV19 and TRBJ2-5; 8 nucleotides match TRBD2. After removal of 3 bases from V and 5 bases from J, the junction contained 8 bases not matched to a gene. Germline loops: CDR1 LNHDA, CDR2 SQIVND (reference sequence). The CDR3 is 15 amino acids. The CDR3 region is CASSMGTRKMETQYF. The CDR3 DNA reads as TGTGCCAGTAGTATGGGGACTAGGAAAATGGAGACCCAGTACTTC.

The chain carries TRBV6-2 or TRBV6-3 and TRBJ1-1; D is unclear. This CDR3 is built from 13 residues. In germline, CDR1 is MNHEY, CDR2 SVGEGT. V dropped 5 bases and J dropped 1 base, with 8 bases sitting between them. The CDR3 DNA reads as TGTGCCAGCAGTCGGGCAGAGAACACTGAAGCTTTCTTT. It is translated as CASSRAENTEAFF.

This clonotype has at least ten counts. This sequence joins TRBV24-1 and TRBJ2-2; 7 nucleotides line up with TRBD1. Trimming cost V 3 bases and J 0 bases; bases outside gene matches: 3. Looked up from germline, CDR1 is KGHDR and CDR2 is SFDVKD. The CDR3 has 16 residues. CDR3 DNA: TGTGCCACCAGTGATCCAGGGGGATCGAACACCGGGGAGCTGTTTTTT. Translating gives CATSDPGGSNTGELFF.